The clone carrying this TCR beta chain was seen only a few times. Its specificity is not known. It was with a sample-barcoded 5' primer and a J-beta primer mix that a second PCR of roughly 6 to 12 cycles was run. A tag from a template-switch adaptor with 12 random nucleotides marked each cDNA molecule. TCRdb reanalysed the 5' RACE reads using MiXCR and keeps one entry per CDR3 protein. This table holds approximately 1.5 million distinct CDR3 sequences, around 35% found once. The CDR3 covers 16 residues. The entry originates in a study of blood T cells in healthy people across ages. Overall study results and limits: Shifts in expanded clonotypes may have been confounded by donor CMV status, which was unknown. TCR beta diversity, measured per million T cells, fell in a roughly linear way with age. Total diversity from one million sequenced T cells was likely underestimated.

The sequence came from a woman in her 30s in good health. V usage is TRBV21-1 and J usage is TRBJ1-5; the D call in the table, TRBD1, was not verified against the DNA. TRBV21-1 has pseudogene status. The specimen sequenced was blood. The CDR3 is CASSPLGGSSNQPQHF. CDR3 in DNA: TGTGCCAGCAGCCCTTTAGGGGGTAGTAGCAATCAGCCCCAGCATTTT.